Listed below are T cell receptor beta chains from one sample, sequenced in a study of cytomegalovirus exposure and HLA in healthy donors. Sequencing was performed with immunoSEQ multiplex PCR; in TCRdb, only in-frame clones are kept and a portion is missing. The table has tens of thousands of clones, around 79% seen once. The sequencing input was PBMCs. The receptors were sampled from a man aged 40-49 years in good health and CMV-seronegative. Each CDR3 is given with its conserved first and last residue. The D gene is left open where the match is weak. Expanded clones are given a class, and other clones once, few, many or no size at all.

>NA|TRBV11-3|13|TRBD1|TRBJ1-1
CASSSRQGTEAFF
TGTGCCAGCAGCTCCAGACAGGGCACTGAAGCTTTCTTT
>NA|TRBV21-1|12|NA|TRBJ2-7
CASSQRLHEQYF
TGTGCCAGCAGCCAGCGTCTCCACGAGCAGTACTTC
>NA|TRBV11-2|13|NA|TRBJ2-7
CASSFGHSYEQYF
TGTGCCAGCAGCTTTGGCCATTCCTACGAGCAGTACTTC
>NA|TRBV7-9|15|TRBD2|TRBJ2-5
CASSLPTSGPRTQYF
TGTGCCAGCAGCTTACCGACTAGCGGCCCGCGCACCCAGTACTTC
>once|TRBV7-6|16|NA|TRBJ2-5
CASSFLAPAAPQTQYF
TGTGCCAGCAGCTTTTTAGCGCCAGCCGCCCCCCAGACCCAGTACTTC
>NA|TRBV5-4|12|NA|TRBJ2-1
CASSLGSNEQFF
TGTGCCAGCAGCTTGGGCAGCAATGAGCAGTTCTTC
>NA|TRBV7-3|15|TRBD1|TRBJ2-1
CASSRTGGTYNEQFF
TGTGCCAGCAGCCGGACAGGGGGCACCTACAATGAGCAGTTCTTC
>NA|TRBV28|15|NA|TRBJ1-4
CASTSPGVRAGKLFF
TGTGCCAGCACCTCCCCGGGGGTCAGGGCTGGGAAACTGTTTTTT
>NA|TRBV29-1|14|TRBD1|TRBJ2-3
CSVTGTGSTDTQYF
TGCAGCGTAACCGGGACAGGGTCCACAGATACGCAGTATTTT
>few|TRBV6-4|11|TRBD2|TRBJ2-1
CASSGGLEQFF
TGTGCCAGCAGTGGGGGACTAGAGCAGTTCTTC
>NA|TRBV30|13|TRBD1|TRBJ2-7
CAWSGTGGLEQYF
TGTGCCTGGAGCGGGACAGGGGGCCTCGAGCAGTACTTC
>NA|TRBV21-1|15|NA|TRBJ2-1
CASCERELSYNEQFF
TGTGCCAGCTGTGAGCGGGAACTCTCCTACAATGAGCAGTTCTTC
>NA|TRBV29-1|11|NA|TRBJ1-1
CSGTENTEAFF
TGCAGCGGGACAGAGAACACTGAAGCTTTCTTT
>NA|TRBV27|17|TRBD2|TRBJ2-3
CASSPGLAGPSTDTQYF
TGTGCCAGCAGTCCGGGACTAGCGGGACCTAGCACAGATACGCAGTATTTT
>NA|TRBV5-4|12|TRBD2|TRBJ2-7
CAGSFLAGEQYF
TGTGCCGGCAGCTTTTTAGCGGGAGAGCAGTACTTC
>NA|TRBV6-5|15|NA|TRBJ2-3
CASSYHGSGTDTQYF
TGTGCCAGCAGTTATCACGGGAGCGGCACAGATACGCAGTATTTT
>NA|TRBV4-1|15|TRBD1|TRBJ2-7
CASSQVDRGLYEQYF
TGCGCCAGCAGCCAAGTCGACAGGGGGCTCTACGAGCAGTACTTC
>NA|TRBV28|17|TRBD1|TRBJ1-3
CASGRDRTDFSGNTIYF
TGTGCCAGCGGGAGGGACAGGACCGACTTCTCTGGAAACACCATATATTTT
>NA|TRBV19|12|NA|TRBJ1-1
CASSNNRYEAFF
TGTGCCAGTAGTAATAACAGGTATGAAGCTTTCTTT
>NA|TRBV5-5|14|NA|TRBJ2-1
CASSYGGLGGDAFF
TGTGCCAGCAGCTATGGAGGGCTGGGAGGCGATGCCTTCTTC
>NA|TRBV7-9|18|NA|TRBJ1-3
CASSPVTPGGKAGNTIYF
TGTGCCAGCAGCCCAGTAACCCCCGGGGGAAAGGCAGGAAACACCATATATTTT
>few|TRBV6-5|15|TRBD1|TRBJ1-5
CATADRGGSNQPQHF
TGTGCCACCGCGGACAGGGGGGGAAGCAATCAGCCCCAGCATTTT
>NA|TRBV19|16|TRBD2|TRBJ2-5
CASSILAGVVGETQYF
TGTGCCAGTAGTATCCTAGCGGGAGTAGTAGGAGAGACCCAGTACTTC
>NA|TRBV27|14|NA|TRBJ2-7
CASSLGLAHDEQYF
TGTGCCAGCAGTTTAGGATTAGCTCACGACGAGCAGTACTTC
>NA|TRBV28|13|NA|TRBJ1-1
CASSFVRGTEAFF
TGTGCCAGCAGTTTCGTCAGGGGCACTGAAGCTTTCTTT
>NA|TRBV19|13|NA|TRBJ1-2
CASRRDTTTGYTF
TGTGCCAGCCGACGGGACACAACGACGGGCTACACCTTC
>NA|TRBV7-8|16|NA|TRBJ2-7
CASSLGSIGKRYEQYF
TGTGCCAGCAGCTTAGGTTCTATCGGGAAAAGATACGAGCAGTACTTC
>once|TRBV27|13|NA|TRBJ2-7
CASSIPRGGEQYF
TGTGCCAGCAGTATCCCTAGGGGCGGCGAGCAGTACTTC
>NA|TRBV2|14|NA|TRBJ2-7
CASSEEWGAYEQYF
TGTGCCAGCAGTGAAGAGTGGGGCGCCTACGAGCAGTACTTC
>NA|TRBV29-1|12|NA|TRBJ1-1
CSVEREGTEAFF
TGCAGCGTTGAAAGGGAGGGAACTGAAGCTTTCTTT
>NA|TRBV27|13|NA|TRBJ1-2
CASSLEANYGYTF
TGTGCCAGCAGTTTAGAGGCTAACTATGGCTACACCTTC
>NA|TRBV6-5|15|NA|TRBJ1-1
CASRTGGVMNTEAFF
TGTGCCAGCAGGACCGGAGGTGTTATGAACACTGAAGCTTTCTTT
>NA|TRBV4-3|17|TRBD1|TRBJ2-3
CASSQGSATGVGDTQYF
TGCGCCAGCAGCCAAGGATCCGCGACAGGGGTTGGAGATACGCAGTATTTT
>NA|TRBV7-9|15|NA|TRBJ2-1
CASSSPGAEGNEQFF
TGTGCCAGCAGCTCACCCGGGGCGGAGGGGAATGAGCAGTTCTTC
>NA|TRBV5-1|18|NA|TRBJ2-7
CASSLAGGAGPDLYEQYF
TGCGCCAGCAGCTTGGCCGGCGGGGCGGGCCCAGACCTCTACGAGCAGTACTTC
>few|TRBV5-1|17|TRBD1|TRBJ2-6
CASSPGTGSSGANVLTF
TGCGCCAGCAGCCCCGGGACAGGGAGCTCTGGGGCCAACGTCCTGACTTTC
>NA|TRBV2|14|NA|TRBJ2-7
CASSERGHAYEQYF
TGTGCCAGCAGTGAAAGGGGACACGCCTACGAGCAGTACTTC